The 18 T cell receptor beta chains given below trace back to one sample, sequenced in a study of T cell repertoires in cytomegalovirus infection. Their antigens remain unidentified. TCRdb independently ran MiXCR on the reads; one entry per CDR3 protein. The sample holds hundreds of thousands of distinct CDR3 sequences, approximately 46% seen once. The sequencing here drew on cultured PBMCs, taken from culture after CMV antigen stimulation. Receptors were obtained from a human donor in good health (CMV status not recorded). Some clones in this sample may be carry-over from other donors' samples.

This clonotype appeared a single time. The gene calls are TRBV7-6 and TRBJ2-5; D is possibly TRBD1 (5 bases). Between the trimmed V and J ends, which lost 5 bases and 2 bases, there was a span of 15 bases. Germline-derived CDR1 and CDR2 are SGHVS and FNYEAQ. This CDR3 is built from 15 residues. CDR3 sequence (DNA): TGTGCCAGCAGCCCCCGAAGAAACAGGCAAGAGACCCAGTACTTC. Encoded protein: CASSPRRNRQETQYF.

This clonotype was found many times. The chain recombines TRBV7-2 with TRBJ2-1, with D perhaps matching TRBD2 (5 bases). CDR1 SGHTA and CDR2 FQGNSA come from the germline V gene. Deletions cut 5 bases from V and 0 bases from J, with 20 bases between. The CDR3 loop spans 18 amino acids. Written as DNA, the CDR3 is TGTGCCAGCAGCCACCCCATAGCGACTTCGAGCTCCTACAATGAGCAGTTCTTC. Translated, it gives CASSHPIATSSSYNEQFF.

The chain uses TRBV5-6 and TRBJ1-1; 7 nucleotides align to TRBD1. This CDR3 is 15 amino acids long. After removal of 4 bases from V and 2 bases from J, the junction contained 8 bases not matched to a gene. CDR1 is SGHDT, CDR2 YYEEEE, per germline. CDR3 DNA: TGTGCCAGCAGCCCCTGGGACAGATTAAACACTGAAGCTTTCTTT. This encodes CASSPWDRLNTEAFF.

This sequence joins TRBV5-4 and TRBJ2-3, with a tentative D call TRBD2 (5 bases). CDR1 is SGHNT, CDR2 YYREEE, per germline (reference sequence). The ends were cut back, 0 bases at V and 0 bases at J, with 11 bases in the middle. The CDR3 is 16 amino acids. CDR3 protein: CASSLGLARSTDTQYF. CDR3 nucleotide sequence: TGTGCCAGCAGCTTGGGGCTAGCACGGAGCACAGATACGCAGTATTTT.

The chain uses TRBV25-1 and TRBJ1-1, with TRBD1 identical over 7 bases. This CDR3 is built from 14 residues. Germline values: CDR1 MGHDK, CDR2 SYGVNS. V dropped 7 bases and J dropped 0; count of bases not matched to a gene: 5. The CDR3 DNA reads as TGTGCCAGCACCCAGACAGGGTTGAACACTGAAGCTTTCTTT. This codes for CASTQTGLNTEAFF.

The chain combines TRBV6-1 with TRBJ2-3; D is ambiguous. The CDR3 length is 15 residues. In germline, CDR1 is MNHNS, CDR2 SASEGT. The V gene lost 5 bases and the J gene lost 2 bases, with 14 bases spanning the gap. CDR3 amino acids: CASSYGVLPTDTQYF. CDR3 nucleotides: TGTGCCAGCAGTTACGGTGTCCTTCCCACAGATACGCAGTATTTT.

This CDR3 is CASSSDISYEQYF. CDR3 bases: TGTGCCAGCAGCTCCGACATTTCCTACGAGCAGTACTTC. The chain is built from TRBV7-6 and TRBJ2-7; D ambiguous. This CDR3 is built from 13 residues. Germline V lookup: CDR1 SGHVS, CDR2 FNYEAQ. V dropped 4 bases and J dropped 1 base, with 8 bases sitting between them.

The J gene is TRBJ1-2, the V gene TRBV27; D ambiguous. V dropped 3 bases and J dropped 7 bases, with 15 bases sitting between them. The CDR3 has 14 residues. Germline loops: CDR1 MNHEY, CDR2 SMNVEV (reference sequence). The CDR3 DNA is TGTGCCAGCAGTTTGGCCTCGGCCCCAGGTGGCTACACCTTC. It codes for CASSLASAPGGYTF.

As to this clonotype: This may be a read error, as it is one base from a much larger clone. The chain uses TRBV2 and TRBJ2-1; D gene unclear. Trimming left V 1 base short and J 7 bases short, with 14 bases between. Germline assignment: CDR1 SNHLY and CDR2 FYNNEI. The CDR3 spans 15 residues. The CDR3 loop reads CASSEGGLGPNEQFF. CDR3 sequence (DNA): TGTGCCAGCAGTGAAGGAGGCCTCGGGCCAAATGAGCAGTTCTTC.

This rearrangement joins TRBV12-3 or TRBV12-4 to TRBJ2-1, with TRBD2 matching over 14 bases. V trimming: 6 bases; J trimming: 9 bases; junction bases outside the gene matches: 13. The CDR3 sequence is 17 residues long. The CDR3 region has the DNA TGTGCCAGCAGGAAAACGACTAGCGGGAGGGGATGGGGTGAGCAGTTCTTC. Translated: CASRKTTSGRGWGEQFF.

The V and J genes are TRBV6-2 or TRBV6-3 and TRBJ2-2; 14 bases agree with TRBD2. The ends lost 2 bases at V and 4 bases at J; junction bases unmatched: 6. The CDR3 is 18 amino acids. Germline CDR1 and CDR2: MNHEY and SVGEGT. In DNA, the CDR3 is TGTGCCAGCAGTTACAGTGTGGGACTAGCGGGAGTCACCGGGGAGCTGTTTTTT. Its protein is CASSYSVGLAGVTGELFF.

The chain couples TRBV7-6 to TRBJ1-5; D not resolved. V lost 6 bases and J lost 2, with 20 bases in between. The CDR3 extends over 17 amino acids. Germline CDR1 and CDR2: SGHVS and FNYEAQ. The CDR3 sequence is CASRSPTGSVGNQPQHF. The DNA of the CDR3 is TGTGCCAGCAGAAGCCCGACGGGGTCGGTGGGCAATCAGCCCCAGCATTTT.

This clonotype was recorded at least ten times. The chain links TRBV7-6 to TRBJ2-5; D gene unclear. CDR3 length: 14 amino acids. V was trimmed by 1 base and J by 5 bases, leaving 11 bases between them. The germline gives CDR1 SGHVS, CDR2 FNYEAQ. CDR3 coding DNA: TGTGCCAGCAGCTTAGGTGACGGTGGGGAGACCCAGTACTTC. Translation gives CASSLGDGGETQYF.

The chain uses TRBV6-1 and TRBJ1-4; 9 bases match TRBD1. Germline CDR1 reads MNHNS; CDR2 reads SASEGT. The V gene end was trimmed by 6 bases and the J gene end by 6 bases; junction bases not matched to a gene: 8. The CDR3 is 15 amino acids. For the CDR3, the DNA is TGTGCCAGCAGGTCAATAGGGGACAGGGATGAAAAACTGTTTTTT. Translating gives CASRSIGDRDEKLFF.

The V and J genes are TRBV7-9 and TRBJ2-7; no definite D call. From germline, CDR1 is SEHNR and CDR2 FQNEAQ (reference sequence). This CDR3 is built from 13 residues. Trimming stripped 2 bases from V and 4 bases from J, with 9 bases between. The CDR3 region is CASSLPLGYEQYF. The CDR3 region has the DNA TGTGCCAGCAGCTTACCCCTGGGTTACGAGCAGTACTTC.

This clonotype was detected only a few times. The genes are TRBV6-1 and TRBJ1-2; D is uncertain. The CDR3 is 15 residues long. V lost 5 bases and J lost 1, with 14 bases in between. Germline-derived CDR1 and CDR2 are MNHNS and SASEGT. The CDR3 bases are TGTGCCAGCAGTCAGCAAGACCGATTTAACTATGGCTACACCTTC. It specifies CASSQQDRFNYGYTF.

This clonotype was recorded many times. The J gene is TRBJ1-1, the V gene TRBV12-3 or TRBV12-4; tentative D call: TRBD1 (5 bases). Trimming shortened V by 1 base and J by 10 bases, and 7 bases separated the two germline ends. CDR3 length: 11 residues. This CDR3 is CASSLGGGAFF. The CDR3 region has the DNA TGTGCCAGCAGTTTAGGGGGGGGAGCTTTCTTT.

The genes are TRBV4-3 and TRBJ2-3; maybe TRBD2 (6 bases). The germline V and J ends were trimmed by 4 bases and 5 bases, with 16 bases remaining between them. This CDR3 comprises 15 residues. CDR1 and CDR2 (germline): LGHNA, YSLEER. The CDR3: CASSPREYLLDTQYF. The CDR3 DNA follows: TGCGCCAGCAGCCCACGGGAGTACCTTTTAGATACGCAGTATTTT.